This T cell receptor (beta chain) was found in a study of T cell repertoires in cytomegalovirus infection (dated by TCRdb to between 2018 and 2021). Background on the whole study: Alongside well-studied HLA-B-restricted epitopes, the peptide stimulations were aimed at recently identified HLA-C-restricted CMV epitopes, whose presentation resists viral immunomodulation. Because public TCR beta signatures pointed to carriage of CMV infection together with the matching HLA type, the HLA type of each donor mattered for the analysis.

Overall study outcomes, separate from this receptor: The ex vivo response was dominated by HLA-C-restricted CMV-specific TCR beta clonotypes, which also provided the single most frequent clonotype in two of eight donors. In both this cohort and an independent cohort of 300 to 450 donors, the cumulative frequency of public TCR beta family members distinguished carriers of CMV infection plus the relevant HLA type.

Sequenced on an Illumina HiSeq 1500. TCRdb's own reprocessing of the public reads used fastp at Q25 and MiXCR and kept productive beta chains. A single entry per CDR3 protein holds the most common genes and DNA from its merged rows. The sample has about 27,000 distinct CDR3 sequences on record, around 19% of them singletons. Clones ranked in the top ten supply approximately 80% of the sample. V loses 7 bases, J loses 3 bases, and the germline ends lie 13 bases apart. Its CDR3 holds 14 amino acids, cysteine through phenylalanine. The DNA shown is the 42-base CDR3, in frame from base 1. According to the germline V gene, CDR1 reads SGHVS and CDR2 reads FNYEAQ. Per the publication, the treatment or condition label means: in vitro stimulation with specific CMV peptide epitopes to enrich CMV-specific T cells. Many counts were recorded for this clonotype. Its specific antigen is unknown. No base-level quality is on record; no much larger clone is a single base apart.

The receptor was isolated from a human donor in good health (CMV status not recorded). Some clones in this sample may be carry-over from other donors' samples. Recombination joined TRBV7-6 with TRBJ2-1, with the D call perhaps TRBD1 or TRBD2, each one matching 5 bases. Here the sequenced sample was CD8+ T cells from cultured PBMCs, taken from culture after CMV antigen stimulation. At the DNA level, the sequence is TGTGCCAGCAAACGACGAGGGGACTACAATGAGCAGTTCTTC. Protein translation: CASKRRGDYNEQFF.